This record looks at one T cell receptor (beta chain) sequence and its context. Its antigen remains unknown. The data are from a study of cytomegalovirus exposure and HLA in healthy donors. CDR3 length: 17 amino acids. Germline V gene lookup returns CDR1 SGHNT and CDR2 YYREEE (reference sequence). The J segment lost 5 bases and the V segment lost 0 bases, leaving 7 bases of the junction unmatched. PCR involved 60 Vbeta and 13 Jbeta primers. This table comes from immunoSEQ multiplex PCR, and its TCRdb copy is limited to in-frame clones, with some not included. The sample data list about 160,000 clones. Study results and caveats: An Asian-associated ancestry cluster reportedly showed fewer N-insertions than the roughly 700-donor mean in a later analysis. The majority of CMV-associated TCR beta chains were reported as apparently HLA-restricted in a later analysis. The authors reported that TCR beta sequences could predict HLA-A and HLA-B alleles. These predictions were accurate for most subjects in the first cohort.

Sequenced: PBMCs. The source is a man aged 30 to 45 in good health and CMV-seronegative. This sequence joins TRBV5-4 and TRBJ2-3; 12 bases match TRBD2. CDR3 DNA sequence: TGTGCCAGCAGCTTGGGGCTAGCGGGAGGGCTCGGAGATACGCAGTATTTT. Translating gives CASSLGLAGGLGDTQYF.